These 29 T cell receptor beta chains came from one sample sequenced in a study of PD-L1 blockade in urothelial cancer. Generated by immunoSEQ multiplex PCR, the TCRdb table keeps only in-frame clones and is missing some. The table has 40,000 or so clones, 81% seen once. Sequences were derived from PBMCs, sampled around atezolizumab (anti-PD-L1) treatment. These receptors all stem from a man aged 65 to 79 with urothelial cancer.

The chain has TRBV20-1 and TRBJ1-1; D is ambiguous. CDR1 and CDR2 from the germline V gene are DFQATT and SNEGSKA (reference sequence). The CDR3 consists of 11 residues. V lost 3 bases and J lost 7, with 9 bases in between. CDR3 sequence (DNA): TGCAGTGCTAGTGACAATTTTGAAGCTTTCTTT. Its translation: CSASDNFEAFF.

The chain links TRBV29-1 to TRBJ2-6; TRBD1 matches 8 bases. Trimming removed 7 bases from V and 1 base from J; junction bases left unmatched: 15. This CDR3 region has 18 residues. Germline-derived CDR1 and CDR2 are SQVTM and ANQGSEA. The DNA for the CDR3 is TGCAGCGCCCTCCTGGATGACAGGGGCTTTTCTGGGGCCAACGTCCTGACTTTC. Translated, it gives CSALLDDRGFSGANVLTF.

Judged by abundance, this clone is medium-sized. The rearrangement uses TRBV21-1 and TRBJ2-1; TRBD2, the table's D call, was not compared with the DNA. TRBV21-1 is termed a pseudogene. The CDR3 covers 15 residues. DNA of the CDR3: TGTGCCAGCAGCAAGCGAGGAAGGAGGGTCAATGAGCAGTTCTTC. It codes for CASSKRGRRVNEQFF.

This rearrangement joins TRBV5-6 to TRBJ1-4; 7 positions match TRBD1. V shed 1 base, J shed 1 base, and the junction held 4 bases outside the gene matches. Germline CDR1 SGHDT, CDR2 YYEEEE. The length of the CDR3 is 16 residues. The CDR3 region has the DNA TGTGCCAGCAGCTTGAGTAGGGGGCGAACTAATGAAAAACTGTTTTTT. The encoded protein is CASSLSRGRTNEKLFF.

The rearrangement uses TRBV6-6 and TRBJ2-7; 8 positions match TRBD1. The CDR3 extends over 13 amino acids. The V and J ends lost 2 bases and 5 bases, in that order; junction bases with no gene match: 2. CDR1 is MNHNY and CDR2 is SVGAGI in the germline V gene (reference sequence). The CDR3 loop reads CASSYHRGNEQYF. CDR3 coding DNA: TGTGCCAGCAGTTACCACAGGGGGAACGAGCAGTACTTC.

This clone was seen more than once but under ten times. The chain employs TRBV7-9 and TRBJ2-7; D is uncertain. The germline V and J ends were trimmed by 5 bases and 5 bases, with 7 bases remaining between them. In germline, CDR1 is SEHNR, CDR2 FQNEAQ (reference sequence). The CDR3 consists of 11 residues. As DNA, the CDR3 is TGTGCCAGCAGCCAAGGAGACGAGCAGTACTTC. Protein sequence: CASSQGDEQYF.

J is TRBJ2-6 and V is TRBV18, with D unresolved. V was trimmed by 5 bases and J by 0 bases, leaving 14 bases between them. CDR1 and CDR2 (germline): KGHSH, LQKENI. The CDR3 loop spans 17 amino acids. CDR3 region: CASSVLGSSSGANVLTF. The DNA of the CDR3 is TGTGCCAGCTCAGTGCTGGGCAGCAGCTCTGGGGCCAACGTCCTGACTTTC.

The rearrangement joins TRBV2 to TRBJ2-1, with a tentative D call TRBD2 (6 bases). The V end was cut by 1 base, the J end by 3 bases, with 13 bases between. The CDR3 extends over 16 amino acids. From germline, CDR1 is SNHLY and CDR2 FYNNEI. For the CDR3, the DNA is TGTGCCAGCAGTGAAGATGGGGGGTATTTCTACAATGAGCAGTTCTTC. This sequence encodes CASSEDGGYFYNEQFF.

The rearrangement links TRBV7-2 to TRBJ2-7; D unclear. V shed 2 bases and J shed 0 bases, with 11 bases lying between them. Germline CDR1 is SGHTA and CDR2 is FQGNSA. The CDR3 has 15 residues. For the CDR3, the DNA is TGTGCCAGCAGCTTAAATGGCGGATTCTCCTACGAGCAGTACTTC. This sequence encodes CASSLNGGFSYEQYF.

The gene calls are TRBV5-1 and TRBJ2-2; TRBD2 matches at 10 bases. CDR3 length equals 16 residues. V dropped 3 bases and J dropped 3; count of bases not matched to a gene: 5. Germline V gene data show CDR1 as SGHRS and CDR2 as YFSETQ. DNA of the CDR3: TGCGCCAGCAGCTCCCGGACTAGCGGATACACCGGGGAGCTGTTTTTT. It yields the protein CASSSRTSGYTGELFF.

The chain joins TRBV19 to TRBJ2-3, with 8 bases identical to TRBD2. This CDR3 region has 15 residues. The germline V gene encodes CDR1 LNHDA and CDR2 SQIVND (reference sequence). V dropped 8 bases and J dropped 4; count of bases not matched to a gene: 11. CDR3 DNA: TGTGCCAGTCGCCCAATGAGCGGGAGTTCAGATACGCAGTATTTT. It encodes CASRPMSGSSDTQYF.

Only a few counts were recorded for this clone. V gene TRBV28 combines with J gene TRBJ2-7; 14 bases line up with TRBD2. From germline, CDR1 is MDHEN and CDR2 SYDVKM. The CDR3 has 16 residues. V trimming: 4 bases; J trimming: 5 bases; junction bases outside the gene matches: 7. The chain's CDR3 is CASSSRLAGGPHEQYF. The CDR3 nucleotides read TGTGCCAGCAGTTCCAGACTAGCGGGAGGGCCCCACGAGCAGTACTTC.

The chain combines TRBV18 with TRBJ2-7; D is possibly TRBD2 (6 bases). This CDR3 is built from 14 residues. Germline V gives CDR1 KGHSH, CDR2 LQKENI. V dropped 6 bases and J dropped 1 base, with 13 bases sitting between them. The CDR3 protein is CASSGRDGSYEQYF. The DNA of the CDR3 is TGTGCCAGCTCGGGGCGGGATGGATCCTACGAGCAGTACTTC.

This clone has only a few counts. The V call is TRBV14, the J call TRBJ2-6; weak D call: TRBD2 (6 bases). The CDR3 contains 16 residues. Deletions cut 2 bases from V and 2 bases from J, with 10 bases between. Germline CDR1 reads SGHDN; CDR2 reads FVKESK. Here the CDR3 DNA reads TGTGCCAGCAGCCAAATACGGGGGACTGGGGCCAACGTCCTGACTTTC. It translates to CASSQIRGTGANVLTF.

This chain links TRBV4-3 with TRBJ1-2, with no clear D. From germline, CDR1 is LGHNA and CDR2 YSLEER. This CDR3 is built from 13 residues. V was cut by 4 bases and J by 4 bases, with 10 bases left in between. This CDR3 is CASSPKNTYGYTF. In DNA, the CDR3 is TGCGCCAGCAGCCCGAAGAACACCTATGGCTACACCTTC.

This clone turned up a few times. CDR3 residues: CASGRQGSYEQYF. The DNA of the CDR3 is TGTGCCAGCGGTCGACAGGGATCCTACGAGCAGTACTTC. The chain links TRBV25-1 to TRBJ2-7; 7 positions match TRBD1. The germline gives CDR1 MGHDK, CDR2 SYGVNS. The CDR3 is made up of 13 amino acids. V shed 8 bases, J shed 1 base, and the junction held 5 bases outside the gene matches.

The CDR3 loop reads CASAYSRDSGVGYTF. As DNA, the CDR3 is TGTGCCAGCGCCTATTCCCGGGACTCCGGGGTAGGCTACACCTTC. The chain links TRBV19 to TRBJ1-2, with a weak D call TRBD1 (5 bases). CDR1 LNHDA and CDR2 SQIVND come from the germline V gene (reference sequence). Trimming shortened V by 9 bases and J by 8 bases, and 25 bases separated the two germline ends. This CDR3 spans 15 amino acids.

This clone has only a few counts. The chain employs TRBV7-2 and TRBJ1-1; 8 positions match TRBD1. Germline V gene lookup returns CDR1 SGHTA and CDR2 FQGNSA. The V gene end was trimmed by 2 bases and the J gene end by 1 base; junction bases not matched to a gene: 9. This CDR3 region has 17 residues. The CDR3 sequence is CASSLWAGGGSNTEAFF. The CDR3 coding sequence is TGTGCCAGCAGCTTATGGGCAGGGGGCGGTTCGAACACTGAAGCTTTCTTT.

This chain links TRBV7-2 with TRBJ2-2; D not certain. Germline CDR1 SGHTA, CDR2 FQGNSA. The length of the CDR3 is 14 residues. Trimming stripped 4 bases from V and 4 bases from J, with 10 bases between. The CDR3 is CASSSHIPTGELFF. The CDR3 DNA follows: TGTGCCAGCAGCTCTCACATCCCCACCGGGGAGCTGTTTTTT.

J is TRBJ1-2 and V is TRBV4-3; TRBD1 matches 8 bases. The V gene end was trimmed by 0 bases and the J gene end by 6 bases; junction bases not matched to a gene: 6. Germline CDR1 is LGHNA and CDR2 is YSLEER. The CDR3 length is 15 residues. The CDR3 is CASSQDGTGLDGYTF. The CDR3 DNA sequence: TGCGCCAGCAGCCAAGATGGGACAGGCCTAGATGGCTACACCTTC.

This clone appeared a few times. V is TRBV19 and J is TRBJ2-2; 9 bases are a match to TRBD1. CDR3 size: 15 residues. CDR1 is LNHDA and CDR2 is SQIVND in the germline V gene (reference sequence). The J segment lost 7 bases and the V segment lost 5 bases, leaving 8 bases of the junction unmatched. The CDR3 spells CASSDGQGRVGELFF. The CDR3, as DNA: TGTGCCAGTAGTGACGGACAGGGGCGAGTCGGGGAGCTGTTTTTT.

This chain links TRBV13 with TRBJ2-2; TRBD1 matches 10 bases. V shed 6 bases and J 4 bases; nucleotides not matched to a gene: 8. CDR1 is PRHDT and CDR2 is FYEKMQ in the germline V gene (reference sequence). CDR3 length: 16 amino acids. CDR3 sequence: CASSSGTGAFTGELFF. The CDR3 DNA reads TGTGCCAGCAGTTCCGGGACAGGGGCCTTCACCGGGGAGCTGTTTTTT. The full variable domain, in which reference TRBV13 and TRBJ2-2 provide the parts outside the CDR3, is AAGVIQSPRHLIKEKRETATLKCYPIPRHDTVYWYQQGPGQDPQFLISFYEKMQSDKGSIPDRFSAQQFSDYHSELNMSSLELGDSALYFCASSSGTGAFTGELFFGEGSRLTVL.

This rearrangement joins TRBV5-1 to TRBJ1-4, with TRBD1 as a possible D gene (5 bases). CDR1 is SGHRS and CDR2 is YFSETQ in the germline V gene. The CDR3 has 15 amino acids. V lost 0 bases, J lost 8 bases, and 14 bases lay in between. This CDR3 reads CASSLGGGGEEKLFF. Written as DNA, the CDR3 is TGCGCCAGCAGCTTGGGAGGCGGGGGAGAAGAAAAACTGTTTTTT.

The chain links TRBV7-2 to TRBJ2-4; 8 positions match TRBD2. The CDR3 spans 16 residues. CDR1 is SGHTA and CDR2 is FQGNSA in the germline V gene. V trimming: 5 bases; J trimming: 0 bases; junction bases outside the gene matches: 6. The DNA of the CDR3 is TGTGCCAGCAGCAAAACTAGCGGAATAGCCAAAAACATTCAGTACTTC. It specifies CASSKTSGIAKNIQYF.

The V call is TRBV28, the J call TRBJ2-7; D perhaps matches TRBD2 (6 bases). V was clipped by 3 bases and J by 13 bases, with 13 bases between them. The CDR3 runs 11 residues. Germline values: CDR1 MDHEN, CDR2 SYDVKM. This chain's CDR3 is CASSFGRAGYF. The CDR3 DNA is TGTGCCAGCAGTTTCGGGAGAGCCGGATACTTC.

V and J are TRBV14 and TRBJ2-2, with D perhaps TRBD2 (6 bases). The CDR3 runs to 17 residues. The V and J ends lost 1 base and 3 bases respectively, with 15 bases between them. Germline V lookup: CDR1 SGHDN, CDR2 FVKESK. The DNA of the CDR3 is TGTGCCAGCAGCCAAGTCCCCGGGAGTGTTTACACCGGGGAGCTGTTTTTT. This sequence encodes CASSQVPGSVYTGELFF.

The rearrangement uses TRBV6-5 and TRBJ2-7; 7 nucleotides line up with TRBD2. V gave up 6 bases and J gave up 2 bases; unmatched junction bases: 4. The CDR3 consists of 13 residues. Germline lookup yields CDR1 MNHEY and CDR2 SVGAGI. The CDR3 coding sequence is TGTGCCAGCAGACCCGGACTAGCCTACGAGCAGTACTTC. Encoded protein: CASRPGLAYEQYF.

The table lists this clone with a count of one. The chain recombines TRBV19 with TRBJ1-1; 12 bases are shared with TRBD1. Trimming at V came to 5 bases and at J to 0 bases, leaving 4 bases not matched to a gene. The germline gives CDR1 LNHDA, CDR2 SQIVND (reference sequence). CDR3 length: 16 amino acids. DNA for the CDR3: TGTGCCAGTAGTCTCGGGACAGGGGGCTTGAACACTGAAGCTTTCTTT. It specifies CASSLGTGGLNTEAFF.

By share, this clone ranks as medium-sized. As DNA, the CDR3 is TGTGCCAGCACATCTGGGGGACAGGGCAATCTATATAGCAATCAGCCCCAGCATTTT. This encodes CASTSGGQGNLYSNQPQHF. The rearrangement uses TRBV28 and TRBJ1-5, with TRBD1 identical over 9 bases. The J segment lost 0 bases and the V segment lost 7 bases, leaving 16 bases of the junction unmatched. The CDR3 length is 19 residues. Germline assignment: CDR1 MDHEN and CDR2 SYDVKM.